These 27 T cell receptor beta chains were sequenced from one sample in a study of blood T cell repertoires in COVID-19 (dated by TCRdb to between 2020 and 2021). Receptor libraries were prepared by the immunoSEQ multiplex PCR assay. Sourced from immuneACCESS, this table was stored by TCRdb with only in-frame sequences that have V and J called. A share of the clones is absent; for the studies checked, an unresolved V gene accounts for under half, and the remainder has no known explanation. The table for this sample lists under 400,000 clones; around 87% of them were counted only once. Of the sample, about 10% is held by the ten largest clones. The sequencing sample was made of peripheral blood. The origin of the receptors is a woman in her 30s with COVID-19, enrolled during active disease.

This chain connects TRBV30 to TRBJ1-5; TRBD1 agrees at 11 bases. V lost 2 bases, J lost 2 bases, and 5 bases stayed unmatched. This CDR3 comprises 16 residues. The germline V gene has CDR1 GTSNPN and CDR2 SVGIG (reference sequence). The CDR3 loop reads CAWSLRTGGGNQPQHF. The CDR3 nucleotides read TGTGCCTGGAGTCTCCGGACAGGGGGCGGCAATCAGCCCCAGCATTTT.

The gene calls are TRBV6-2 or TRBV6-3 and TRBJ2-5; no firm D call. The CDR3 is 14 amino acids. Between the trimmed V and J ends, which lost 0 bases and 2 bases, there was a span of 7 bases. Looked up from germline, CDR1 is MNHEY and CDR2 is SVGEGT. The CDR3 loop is CASSYSRVQETQYF. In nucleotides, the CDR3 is TGTGCCAGCAGTTACTCTCGGGTACAAGAGACCCAGTACTTC.

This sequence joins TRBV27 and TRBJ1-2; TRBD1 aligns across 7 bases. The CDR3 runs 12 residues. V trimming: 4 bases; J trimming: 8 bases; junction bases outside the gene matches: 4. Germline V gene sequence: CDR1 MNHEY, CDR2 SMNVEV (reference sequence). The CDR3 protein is CASSSGGYGYTF. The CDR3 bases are TGTGCCAGCAGTTCAGGGGGATACGGCTACACCTTC.

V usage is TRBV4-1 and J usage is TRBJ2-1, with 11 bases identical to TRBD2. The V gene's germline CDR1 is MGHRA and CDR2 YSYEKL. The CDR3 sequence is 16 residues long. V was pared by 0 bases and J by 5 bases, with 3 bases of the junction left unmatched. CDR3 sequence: CASSQEGTSGDNEQFF. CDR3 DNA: TGCGCCAGCAGCCAAGAAGGGACTAGCGGAGACAATGAGCAGTTCTTC.

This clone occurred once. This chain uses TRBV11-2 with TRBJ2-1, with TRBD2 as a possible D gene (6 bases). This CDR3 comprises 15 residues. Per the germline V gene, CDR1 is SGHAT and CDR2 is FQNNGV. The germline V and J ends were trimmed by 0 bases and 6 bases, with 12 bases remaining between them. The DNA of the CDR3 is TGTGCCAGCAGCTTAGATTATGGTAGCGGCAATGAGCAGTTCTTC. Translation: CASSLDYGSGNEQFF. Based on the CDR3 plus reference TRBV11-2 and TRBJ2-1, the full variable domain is EAGVAQSPRYKIIEKRQSVAFWCNPISGHATLYWYQQILGQGPKLLIQFQNNGVVDDSQLPKDRFSAERLKGVDSTLKIQPAKLEDSAVYLCASSLDYGSGNEQFFGPGTRLTVL.

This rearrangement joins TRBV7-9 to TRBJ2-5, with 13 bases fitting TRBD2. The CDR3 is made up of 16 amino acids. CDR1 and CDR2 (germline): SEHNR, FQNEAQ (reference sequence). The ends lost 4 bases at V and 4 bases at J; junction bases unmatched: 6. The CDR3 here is CASSSTRLAGGETQYF. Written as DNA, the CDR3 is TGTGCCAGCAGCTCAACAAGACTAGCGGGAGGAGAGACCCAGTACTTC.

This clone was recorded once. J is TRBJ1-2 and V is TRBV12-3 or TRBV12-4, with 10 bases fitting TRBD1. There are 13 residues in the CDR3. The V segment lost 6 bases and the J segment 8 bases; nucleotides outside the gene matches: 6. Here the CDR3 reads CASRTGTGEGYTF. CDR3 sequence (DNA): TGTGCCAGCAGGACCGGGACAGGGGAAGGCTACACCTTC.

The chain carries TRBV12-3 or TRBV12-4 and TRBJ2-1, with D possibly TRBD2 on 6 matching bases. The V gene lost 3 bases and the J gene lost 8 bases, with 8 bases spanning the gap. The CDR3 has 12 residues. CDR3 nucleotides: TGTGCCAGCAGTTTCGGAGGGTATGAGCAGTTCTTC. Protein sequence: CASSFGGYEQFF.

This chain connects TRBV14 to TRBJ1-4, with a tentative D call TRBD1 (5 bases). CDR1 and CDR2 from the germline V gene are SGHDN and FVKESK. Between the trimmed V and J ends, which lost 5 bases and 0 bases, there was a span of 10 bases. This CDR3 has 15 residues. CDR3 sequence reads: CASSSQGATNEKLFF. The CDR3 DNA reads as TGTGCCAGCAGCTCTCAGGGTGCAACTAATGAAAAACTGTTTTTT.

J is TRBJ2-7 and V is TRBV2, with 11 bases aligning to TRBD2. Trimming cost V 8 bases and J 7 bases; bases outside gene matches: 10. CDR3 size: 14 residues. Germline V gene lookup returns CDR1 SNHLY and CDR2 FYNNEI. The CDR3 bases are TGTGCCAGCTTCCGACTAGCGGGATCTGAAGAGCAGTACTTC. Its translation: CASFRLAGSEEQYF.

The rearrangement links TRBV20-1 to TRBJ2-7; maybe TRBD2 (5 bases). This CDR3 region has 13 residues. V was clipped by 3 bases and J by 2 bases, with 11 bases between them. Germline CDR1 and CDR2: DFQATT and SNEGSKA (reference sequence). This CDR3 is CSASSPGTYEQYF. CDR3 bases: TGCAGTGCTAGTAGCCCGGGGACCTACGAGCAGTACTTC.

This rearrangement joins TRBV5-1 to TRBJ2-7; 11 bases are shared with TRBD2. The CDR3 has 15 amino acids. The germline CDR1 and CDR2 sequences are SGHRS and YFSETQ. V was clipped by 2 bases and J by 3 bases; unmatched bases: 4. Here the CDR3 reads CASSLGLAGFYEQYF. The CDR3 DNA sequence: TGCGCCAGCAGCTTAGGACTAGCGGGCTTCTACGAGCAGTACTTC.

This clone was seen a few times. The CDR3 bases are TGTGCCAGCAGCTCCCTGGGGGGGACCTACGAGCAGTACTTC. Its protein is CASSSLGGTYEQYF. This rearrangement joins TRBV7-9 to TRBJ2-7, with TRBD2 matching over 7 bases. With V trimmed by 4 bases and J by 2 bases, 5 bases remained unmatched. This CDR3 is built from 14 residues. CDR1 is SEHNR, CDR2 FQNEAQ, per germline (reference sequence).

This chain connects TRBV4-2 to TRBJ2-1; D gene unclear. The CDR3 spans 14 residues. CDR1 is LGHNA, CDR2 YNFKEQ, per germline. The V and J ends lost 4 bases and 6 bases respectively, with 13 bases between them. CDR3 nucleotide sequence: TGTGCCAGCAGCCCACTTTTGAGAGTCAATGAGCAGTTCTTC. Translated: CASSPLLRVNEQFF.

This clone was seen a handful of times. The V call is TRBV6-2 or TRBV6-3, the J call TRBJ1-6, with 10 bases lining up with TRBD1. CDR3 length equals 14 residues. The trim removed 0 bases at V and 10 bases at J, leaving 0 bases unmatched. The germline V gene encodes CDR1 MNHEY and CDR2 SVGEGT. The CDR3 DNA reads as TGTGCCAGCAGTTACTCGACAGGGGGCTCACCCCTCCACTTT. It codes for CASSYSTGGSPLHF.

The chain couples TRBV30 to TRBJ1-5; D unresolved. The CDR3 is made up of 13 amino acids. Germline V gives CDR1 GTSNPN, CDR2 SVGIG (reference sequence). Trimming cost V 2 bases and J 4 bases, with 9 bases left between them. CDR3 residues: CAWSSQQNQPQHF. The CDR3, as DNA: TGTGCCTGGAGTTCACAGCAAAATCAGCCCCAGCATTTT.

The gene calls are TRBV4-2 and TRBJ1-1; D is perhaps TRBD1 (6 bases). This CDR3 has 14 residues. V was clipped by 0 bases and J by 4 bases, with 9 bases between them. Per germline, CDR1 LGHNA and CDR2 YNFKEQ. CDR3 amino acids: CASSQEGQGTEAFF. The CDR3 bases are TGTGCCAGCAGCCAAGAGGGACAAGGCACTGAAGCTTTCTTT.

The CDR3 bases are TGCGCCAGCAGCCAAGTAAGTAGCGGGAACTCCTACGAGCAGTACTTC. It yields the protein CASSQVSSGNSYEQYF. The V and J genes are TRBV4-1 and TRBJ2-7; 8 bases match TRBD2. The V gene end was trimmed by 1 base and the J gene end by 0 bases; junction bases not matched to a gene: 5. Germline V gene lookup returns CDR1 MGHRA and CDR2 YSYEKL. The CDR3 totals 16 residues.

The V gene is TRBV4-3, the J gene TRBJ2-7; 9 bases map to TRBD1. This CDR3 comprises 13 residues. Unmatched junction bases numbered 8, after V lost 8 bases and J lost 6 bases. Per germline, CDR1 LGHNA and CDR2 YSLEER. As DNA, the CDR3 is TGCGCCAGCGGCACCGGGACAGGGACCGAGCAGTACTTC. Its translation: CASGTGTGTEQYF.

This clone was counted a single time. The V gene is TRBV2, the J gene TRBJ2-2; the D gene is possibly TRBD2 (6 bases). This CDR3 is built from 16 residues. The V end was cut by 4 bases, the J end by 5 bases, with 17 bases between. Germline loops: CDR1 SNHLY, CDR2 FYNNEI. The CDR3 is CASSARLGEKTGELFF. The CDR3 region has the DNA TGTGCCAGCAGTGCCAGACTAGGAGAGAAGACCGGGGAGCTGTTTTTT.

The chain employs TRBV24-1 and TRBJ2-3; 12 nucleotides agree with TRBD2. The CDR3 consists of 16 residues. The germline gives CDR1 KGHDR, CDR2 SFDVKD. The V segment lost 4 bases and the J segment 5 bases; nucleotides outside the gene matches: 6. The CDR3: CATSDRLAGVGDTQYF. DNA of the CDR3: TGTGCCACCAGTGACCGACTAGCGGGAGTGGGAGATACGCAGTATTTT.

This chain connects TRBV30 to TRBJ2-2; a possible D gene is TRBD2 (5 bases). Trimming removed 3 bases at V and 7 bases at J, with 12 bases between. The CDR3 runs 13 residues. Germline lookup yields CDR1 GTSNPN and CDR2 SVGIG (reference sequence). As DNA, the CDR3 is TGTGCCTGGAGGGCTAGCTCTGACGGGGAGCTGTTTTTT. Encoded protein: CAWRASSDGELFF.

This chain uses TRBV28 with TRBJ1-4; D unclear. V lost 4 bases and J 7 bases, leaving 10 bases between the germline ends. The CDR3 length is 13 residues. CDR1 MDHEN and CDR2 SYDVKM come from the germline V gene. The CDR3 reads CASSSNAGEKLFF. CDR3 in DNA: TGTGCCAGCAGTTCTAATGCGGGTGAAAAACTGTTTTTT.

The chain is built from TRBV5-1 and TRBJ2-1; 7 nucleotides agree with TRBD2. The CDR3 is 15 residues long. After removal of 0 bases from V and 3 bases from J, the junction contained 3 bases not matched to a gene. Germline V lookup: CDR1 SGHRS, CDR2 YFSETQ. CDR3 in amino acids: CASSLGLANYNEQFF. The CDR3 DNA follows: TGCGCCAGCAGCTTGGGACTAGCCAACTACAATGAGCAGTTCTTC.

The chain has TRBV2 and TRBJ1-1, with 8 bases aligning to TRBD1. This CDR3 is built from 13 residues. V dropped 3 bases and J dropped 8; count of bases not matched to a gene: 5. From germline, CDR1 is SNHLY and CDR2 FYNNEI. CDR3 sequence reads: CASSDYRTGEAFF. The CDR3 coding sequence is TGTGCCAGCAGTGATTACAGGACAGGGGAAGCTTTCTTT.

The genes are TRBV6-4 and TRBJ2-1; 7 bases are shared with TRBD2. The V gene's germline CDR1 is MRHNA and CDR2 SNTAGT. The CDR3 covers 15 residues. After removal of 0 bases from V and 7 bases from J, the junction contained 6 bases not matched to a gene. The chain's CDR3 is CASSDSAGAVNEQFF. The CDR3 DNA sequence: TGTGCCAGCAGTGACTCTGCGGGAGCAGTAAATGAGCAGTTCTTC.

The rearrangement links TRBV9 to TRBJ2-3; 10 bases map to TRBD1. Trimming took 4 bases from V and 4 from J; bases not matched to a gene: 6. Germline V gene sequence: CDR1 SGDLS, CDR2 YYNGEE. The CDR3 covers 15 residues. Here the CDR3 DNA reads TGTGCCAGCAGCATACGGGACAGGGGCCCAGATACGCAGTATTTT. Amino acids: CASSIRDRGPDTQYF. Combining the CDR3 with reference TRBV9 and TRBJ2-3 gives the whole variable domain DSGVTQTPKHLITATGQRVTLRCSPRSGDLSVYWYQQSLDQGLQFLIQYYNGEERAKGNILERFSAQQFPDLHSELNLSSLELGDSALYFCASSIRDRGPDTQYFGPGTRLTVL.